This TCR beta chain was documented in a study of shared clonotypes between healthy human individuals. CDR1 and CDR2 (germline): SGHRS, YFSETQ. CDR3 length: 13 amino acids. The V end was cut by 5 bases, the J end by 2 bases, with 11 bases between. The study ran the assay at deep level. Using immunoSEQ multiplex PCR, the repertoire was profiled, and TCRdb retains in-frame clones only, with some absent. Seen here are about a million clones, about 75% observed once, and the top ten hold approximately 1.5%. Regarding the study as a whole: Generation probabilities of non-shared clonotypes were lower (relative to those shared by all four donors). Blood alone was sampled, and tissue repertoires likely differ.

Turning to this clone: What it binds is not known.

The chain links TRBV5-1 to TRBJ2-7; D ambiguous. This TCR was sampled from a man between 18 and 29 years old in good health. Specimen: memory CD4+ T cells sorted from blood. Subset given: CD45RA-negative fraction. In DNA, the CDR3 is TGCGCCAGCAGTTTAGGATACCCCTACGAGCAGTACTTC. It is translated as CASSLGYPYEQYF.